The clone carrying this T cell receptor beta chain appeared many times. Its specificity is unknown. Treatment of any kind had been given to no patient before thyroid surgery. Original handling: Built for papillary thyroid cancer, a distant-metastasis classifier drew on CDR3 differences across clinicopathological groups. Using MiXCR, TCRdb reanalyzed the PCR reads. The V and J calls and clone size come from TCRdb's table, not from the authors' own analysis. The sample consists of roughly 50,000 clones, roughly a fifth of them appearing once. The data were obtained in a study of metastatic and nonmetastatic thyroid tumors. Notes on the study in general: When malignant thyroid tumors were compared with benign nodules, TCR beta diversity was reportedly significantly higher in the malignant tumors. This held in both blood and tumor samples.

Germline V CDR1 and CDR2: SGHTA, FQGNSA. After removal of 5 bases from V and 2 bases from J, the junction contained 12 bases not matched to a gene. This CDR3 region has 17 residues. The sequenced sample consisted of blood. J is TRBJ2-1 and V is TRBV7-2, with 7 bases aligning to TRBD2. The TCR sequence derives from a male donor with papillary thyroid cancer or a benign thyroid nodule (not recorded which). Some clones in this sample may be carry-over from other donors' samples. For the CDR3, the DNA is TGTGCCAGCAGCCCTCAGGGAGCGGGACCCCCCTACAATGAGCAGTTCTTC. It is translated as CASSPQGAGPPYNEQFF.